A selection of T cell receptor beta chains follows, all from one sample in a study of blood T cell repertoires in COVID-19. The assay was immunoSEQ multiplex PCR, and TCRdb's table has in-frame clones only and misses some. The table has about 500,000 clones, approximately 86% seen once. The sequenced material came from PBMCs or T cells enriched from blood (not recorded which). The receptors originated from a woman aged 18-29 years who had recovered from COVID-19. The CDR3 runs from the conserved cysteine through the conserved F or W. A D gene is named only where the DNA matches it firmly. Some rows mark clone size as missing; the rest say once, few, many or name a class of expanded clone.

d_gene: NA
v_gene: TRBV5-5
j_gene: TRBJ1-2
abundance: NA
CDR3aa: CASSLSGAGNAGYTF
CDR3nt: TGTGCCAGCAGCTTGTCAGGTGCAGGGAACGCGGGCTACACCTTC

d_gene: TRBD2
v_gene: TRBV29-1
j_gene: TRBJ2-2
abundance: NA
CDR3aa: CSVAWSGGVGELFF
CDR3nt: TGCAGCGTTGCCTGGTCGGGGGGTGTCGGGGAGCTGTTTTTT

d_gene: TRBD1
v_gene: TRBV11-2
j_gene: TRBJ1-2
abundance: NA
CDR3aa: CASSSHRGRRDGYTF
CDR3nt: TGTGCCAGCAGCTCACACAGGGGGCGCCGAGATGGCTACACCTTC

d_gene: TRBD1
v_gene: TRBV27
j_gene: TRBJ1-5
abundance: few
CDR3aa: CASSLGTGPQPQHF
CDR3nt: TGTGCCAGCAGTTTAGGGACAGGGCCTCAGCCCCAGCATTTT

d_gene: NA
v_gene: TRBV10-1
j_gene: TRBJ2-3
abundance: NA
CDR3aa: CAIQGTTDTQYF
CDR3nt: TGCGCCATCCAGGGTACCACAGATACGCAGTATTTT

d_gene: NA
v_gene: TRBV5-8
j_gene: TRBJ2-5
abundance: NA
CDR3aa: CASSSIDGGVQETQYF
CDR3nt: TGTGCCAGCAGTTCTATCGACGGTGGAGTCCAAGAGACCCAGTACTTC

d_gene: NA
v_gene: TRBV15
j_gene: TRBJ2-1
abundance: NA
CDR3aa: CATSRYSGVGNEQFF
CDR3nt: TGTGCCACCAGCAGATACTCCGGGGTCGGCAATGAGCAGTTCTTC

d_gene: TRBD1
v_gene: TRBV9
j_gene: TRBJ1-4
abundance: NA
CDR3aa: CASSVGTGGEKLFF
CDR3nt: TGTGCCAGCAGCGTAGGGACAGGGGGTGAAAAACTGTTTTTT

d_gene: NA
v_gene: TRBV18
j_gene: TRBJ1-5
abundance: once
CDR3aa: CASSPPAGRGQPQHF
CDR3nt: TGTGCCAGCTCACCACCGGCAGGCCGGGGTCAGCCCCAGCATTTT

d_gene: NA
v_gene: TRBV3-1/TRBV3-2
j_gene: TRBJ1-2
abundance: NA
CDR3aa: CASSQEVVAGLMLF
CDR3nt: TGTGCCAGCAGCCAAGAAGTGGTCGCAGGTCTGATGCTCTTC

d_gene: NA
v_gene: TRBV7-2
j_gene: TRBJ1-2
abundance: NA
CDR3aa: CASSPEGTSGYTF
CDR3nt: TGTGCCAGCAGCCCGGAGGGAACGTCGGGCTACACCTTC

d_gene: TRBD2
v_gene: TRBV2
j_gene: TRBJ2-5
abundance: NA
CDR3aa: CASSYSGGEETQYF
CDR3nt: TGTGCCAGCAGTTACAGCGGGGGGGAAGAGACCCAGTACTTC

d_gene: NA
v_gene: TRBV3-1/TRBV3-2
j_gene: TRBJ2-5
abundance: NA
CDR3aa: CASSHADYRFLETQYF
CDR3nt: TGTGCCAGCAGCCATGCGGACTACCGGTTTTTGGAGACCCAGTACTTC

d_gene: NA
v_gene: TRBV11-2
j_gene: TRBJ1-3
abundance: NA
CDR3aa: CASSQLRSGNTIYF
CDR3nt: TGTGCCAGCAGCCAACTCCGCTCTGGAAACACCATATATTTT

d_gene: TRBD1
v_gene: TRBV10-3
j_gene: TRBJ1-3
abundance: NA
CDR3aa: CAISEAGTAKNLGGNTIYF
CDR3nt: TGTGCCATCAGTGAAGCTGGGACAGCTAAGAACCTGGGTGGAAACACCATATATTTT

d_gene: NA
v_gene: TRBV18
j_gene: TRBJ2-7
abundance: NA
CDR3aa: CASSPEIYEQYF
CDR3nt: TGTGCCAGCTCACCGGAGATATACGAGCAGTACTTC

d_gene: TRBD2
v_gene: TRBV29-1
j_gene: TRBJ2-7
abundance: NA
CDR3aa: CSPQGREVYEQYF
CDR3nt: TGCAGCCCCCAGGGACGGGAGGTTTACGAGCAGTACTTC

d_gene: NA
v_gene: TRBV2
j_gene: TRBJ1-1
abundance: NA
CDR3aa: CASSPSAGGNTEAFF
CDR3nt: TGTGCCAGCAGTCCCTCGGCGGGGGGGAACACTGAAGCTTTCTTT

d_gene: NA
v_gene: TRBV2
j_gene: TRBJ2-7
abundance: NA
CDR3aa: CASRAGGAYDEQYF
CDR3nt: TGTGCCAGCAGAGCCGGAGGGGCTTATGACGAGCAGTACTTC

d_gene: NA
v_gene: TRBV30
j_gene: TRBJ2-3
abundance: NA
CDR3aa: CAWSPGHNTDTQYF
CDR3nt: TGTGCCTGGAGCCCCGGACACAACACAGATACGCAGTATTTT

d_gene: NA
v_gene: TRBV30
j_gene: TRBJ1-4
abundance: many
CDR3aa: CASRAGGTNEKLFF
CDR3nt: TGTGCCTCCCGAGCGGGGGGCACTAATGAAAAACTGTTTTTT

d_gene: NA
v_gene: TRBV20-1
j_gene: TRBJ2-3
abundance: NA
CDR3aa: CSASEASTQYF
CDR3nt: TGCAGTGCTTCGGAGGCATCCACGCAGTATTTT

d_gene: TRBD2
v_gene: TRBV5-1
j_gene: TRBJ2-5
abundance: NA
CDR3aa: CASSIPTSGGRETQYF
CDR3nt: TGCGCCAGCAGCATCCCGACTAGCGGGGGGCGAGAGACCCAGTACTTC

d_gene: NA
v_gene: TRBV2
j_gene: TRBJ1-5
abundance: NA
CDR3aa: CASNRLRSQPQHF
CDR3nt: TGTGCCAGCAATAGACTCCGGAGTCAGCCCCAGCATTTT

d_gene: TRBD1
v_gene: TRBV5-5
j_gene: TRBJ1-1
abundance: NA
CDR3aa: CASSPTGTDTEAFF
CDR3nt: TGTGCCAGCAGCCCGACAGGGACCGACACTGAAGCTTTCTTT

d_gene: TRBD1
v_gene: TRBV19
j_gene: TRBJ1-5
abundance: NA
CDR3aa: CASSRDRGWSNQPQHF
CDR3nt: TGTGCCAGTAGTAGGGACAGGGGCTGGAGCAATCAGCCCCAGCATTTT

d_gene: NA
v_gene: TRBV7-2
j_gene: TRBJ1-1
abundance: NA
CDR3aa: CASSTQGGTEAFF
CDR3nt: TGTGCCAGCAGCACCCAGGGTGGCACTGAAGCTTTCTTT

d_gene: NA
v_gene: TRBV2
j_gene: TRBJ2-1
abundance: NA
CDR3aa: CASRATWGGEQFF
CDR3nt: TGTGCCAGCAGAGCTACCTGGGGCGGTGAGCAGTTCTTC

d_gene: NA
v_gene: TRBV6-6
j_gene: TRBJ1-3
abundance: NA
CDR3aa: CASSYDRSSGNTIYF
CDR3nt: TGTGCCAGCAGTTATGACAGAAGCTCTGGAAACACCATATATTTT

d_gene: NA
v_gene: TRBV6-4
j_gene: TRBJ2-7
abundance: NA
CDR3aa: CASSKEPRTEQYF
CDR3nt: TGTGCCAGCAGCAAAGAGCCGCGTACCGAGCAGTACTTC

d_gene: NA
v_gene: TRBV6-5
j_gene: TRBJ2-5
abundance: NA
CDR3aa: CASSSDGQETQYF
CDR3nt: TGTGCCAGCAGTAGCGACGGCCAAGAGACCCAGTACTTC

d_gene: TRBD1
v_gene: TRBV7-2
j_gene: TRBJ1-5
abundance: many
CDR3aa: CASSPRGQGVWPQHF
CDR3nt: TGTGCCAGCAGCCCGCGGGGACAGGGCGTCTGGCCCCAGCATTTT

d_gene: TRBD2
v_gene: TRBV7-6
j_gene: TRBJ2-1
abundance: NA
CDR3aa: CASSTTSGGPYNEQFF
CDR3nt: TGTGCCAGCAGCACTACTAGCGGGGGGCCCTACAATGAGCAGTTCTTC

d_gene: NA
v_gene: TRBV18
j_gene: TRBJ1-1
abundance: NA
CDR3aa: CASSPRRNTEAFF
CDR3nt: TGTGCCAGCTCACCAAGGAGGAACACTGAAGCTTTCTTT

d_gene: TRBD1
v_gene: TRBV30
j_gene: TRBJ2-3
abundance: once
CDR3aa: CAWSKAGTVSTDTQYF
CDR3nt: TGTGCCTGGAGTAAGGCCGGGACAGTTAGCACAGATACGCAGTATTTT

d_gene: NA
v_gene: TRBV5-6
j_gene: TRBJ1-2
abundance: once
CDR3aa: CASSGADPFGQGPDGYTF
CDR3nt: TGTGCCAGCAGCGGAGCCGATCCCTTCGGGCAGGGGCCGGATGGCTACACCTTC

d_gene: TRBD1
v_gene: TRBV13
j_gene: TRBJ1-2
abundance: NA
CDR3aa: CASSGGTAHYGYTF
CDR3nt: TGTGCCAGCAGCGGCGGGACAGCCCACTATGGCTACACCTTC

d_gene: TRBD2
v_gene: TRBV20-1
j_gene: TRBJ2-1
abundance: NA
CDR3aa: CSASKGSGGAATEEQFF
CDR3nt: TGCAGTGCTAGTAAGGGGAGCGGGGGGGCGGCGACTGAGGAGCAGTTCTTC

d_gene: TRBD2
v_gene: TRBV7-9
j_gene: TRBJ2-1
abundance: NA
CDR3aa: CPPSEGLAYNEQFF
CDR3nt: TGTCCTCCAAGCGAAGGACTAGCCTACAATGAGCAGTTCTTC

d_gene: NA
v_gene: TRBV10-3
j_gene: TRBJ1-1
abundance: NA
CDR3aa: CAISEIAGQNTEAFF
CDR3nt: TGTGCCATCAGTGAGATTGCAGGGCAGAACACTGAAGCTTTCTTT

d_gene: NA
v_gene: TRBV29-1
j_gene: TRBJ2-7
abundance: NA
CDR3aa: CSVFWQYEQYF
CDR3nt: TGCAGCGTTTTCTGGCAGTACGAGCAGTACTTC

d_gene: TRBD2
v_gene: TRBV5-6
j_gene: TRBJ2-1
abundance: NA
CDR3aa: CASSLDGGGASNEQFF
CDR3nt: TGTGCCAGCAGCTTGGATGGCGGGGGGGCCTCCAATGAGCAGTTCTTC

d_gene: NA
v_gene: TRBV18
j_gene: TRBJ1-6
abundance: few
CDR3aa: CASSPDRLNSPLHF
CDR3nt: TGTGCCAGCTCACCAGACAGATTAAATTCACCCCTCCACTTT

d_gene: NA
v_gene: TRBV3-1/TRBV3-2
j_gene: TRBJ2-6
abundance: NA
CDR3aa: CASSQDLIRTELSGANVLTF
CDR3nt: TGTGCCAGCAGCCAAGATCTAATTCGGACAGAACTCTCTGGGGCCAACGTCCTGACTTTC

d_gene: TRBD1
v_gene: TRBV23-1
j_gene: TRBJ1-6
abundance: NA
CDR3aa: CASPYRGGESPLHF
CDR3nt: TGCGCCAGTCCGTACAGGGGGGGAGAGTCACCCCTCCACTTT

d_gene: NA
v_gene: TRBV3-1/TRBV3-2
j_gene: TRBJ1-1
abundance: many
CDR3aa: CASSQGREAFF
CDR3nt: TGTGCCAGCAGCCAAGGCAGGGAAGCTTTCTTT

d_gene: TRBD2
v_gene: TRBV24-1
j_gene: TRBJ2-7
abundance: NA
CDR3aa: CATSASTSGASYEQYF
CDR3nt: TGTGCCACCAGTGCTTCGACTAGCGGGGCCTCCTACGAGCAGTACTTC

d_gene: NA
v_gene: TRBV19
j_gene: TRBJ1-1
abundance: NA
CDR3aa: CASSSLTGTEAFF
CDR3nt: TGTGCCAGTAGTAGCCTAACAGGGACTGAAGCTTTCTTT

d_gene: NA
v_gene: TRBV6-5
j_gene: TRBJ2-7
abundance: NA
CDR3aa: CASCTQGGEQYF
CDR3nt: TGTGCCAGCTGTACTCAGGGGGGCGAGCAGTACTTC

d_gene: TRBD2
v_gene: TRBV28
j_gene: TRBJ2-1
abundance: NA
CDR3aa: CASMAGGYNEQFF
CDR3nt: TGTGCCAGCATGGCGGGGGGGTACAATGAGCAGTTCTTC

d_gene: TRBD1
v_gene: TRBV12-5
j_gene: TRBJ2-7
abundance: NA
CDR3aa: CASGNSRQGIDHEQYF
CDR3nt: TGTGCTAGTGGAAATTCCCGACAGGGAATAGACCACGAGCAGTACTTC

d_gene: NA
v_gene: TRBV5-4
j_gene: TRBJ1-1
abundance: NA
CDR3aa: CASSLGPQLNTEAFF
CDR3nt: TGTGCCAGCAGCTTGGGGCCCCAGTTGAACACTGAAGCTTTCTTT

d_gene: TRBD1
v_gene: TRBV27
j_gene: TRBJ1-2
abundance: NA
CDR3aa: CASSTHTGTADINYGYTF
CDR3nt: TGTGCCAGCAGTACCCATACCGGGACAGCCGATATTAACTATGGCTACACCTTC

d_gene: NA
v_gene: TRBV10-3
j_gene: TRBJ1-4
abundance: NA
CDR3aa: CAISEGGEEKLFF
CDR3nt: TGTGCCATCAGTGAGGGAGGGGAAGAAAAACTGTTTTTT

d_gene: NA
v_gene: TRBV19
j_gene: TRBJ1-5
abundance: NA
CDR3aa: CASSIGGLEWQPQHF
CDR3nt: TGTGCCAGTAGTATAGGGGGGCTAGAGTGGCAGCCCCAGCATTTT

d_gene: NA
v_gene: TRBV27
j_gene: TRBJ1-2
abundance: NA
CDR3aa: CASSLSSGGTSYTF
CDR3nt: TGTGCCAGCAGTTTATCGAGCGGCGGAACGAGCTACACCTTC

d_gene: TRBD1
v_gene: TRBV3-1/TRBV3-2
j_gene: TRBJ1-2
abundance: NA
CDR3aa: CASSLLLGQGKGYTF
CDR3nt: TGTGCCAGCAGCCTTCTCCTGGGACAGGGAAAAGGCTACACCTTC

d_gene: NA
v_gene: TRBV12-3/TRBV12-4
j_gene: TRBJ1-4
abundance: NA
CDR3aa: CASSLRGEKLFF
CDR3nt: TGTGCCAGCAGTTTAAGAGGAGAAAAACTGTTTTTT